These 21 T cell receptor beta chains share one sample of origin, sequenced in a study of T cell changes during pregnancy in multiple sclerosis. Sequenced by immunoSEQ multiplex PCR; TCRdb stores in-frame clones only, minus some. The profile shows about 99,000 clones, around nine tenths of them singletons. The material sequenced was peripheral blood, taken after pregnancy. The receptors come from a female donor with multiple sclerosis, enrolled in a pregnancy study.

The V gene is TRBV6-6, the J gene TRBJ2-1, with 9 bases fitting TRBD1. The CDR3 spans 15 residues. Germline V gives CDR1 MNHNY, CDR2 SVGAGI (reference sequence). Germline trimming cut 6 bases from V and 4 bases from J; bases unmatched to any gene: 7. This CDR3 reads CASSSRGQGYNEQFF. The CDR3 nucleotides are TGTGCCAGCAGCTCCAGGGGACAGGGTTACAATGAGCAGTTCTTC.

The CDR3 is CASSSGNQPQHF. CDR3 DNA: TGTGCCAGCAGCTCGGGGAATCAGCCCCAGCATTTT. The V and J genes are TRBV7-9 and TRBJ1-5; D uncertain. This CDR3 is built from 12 residues. In germline, CDR1 is SEHNR, CDR2 FQNEAQ (reference sequence). V was cut by 4 bases and J by 4 bases, with 5 bases left in between.

V is TRBV7-6 and J is TRBJ1-1; tentatively, D is TRBD1 (6 bases). This CDR3 spans 14 amino acids. CDR1 SGHVS and CDR2 FNYEAQ come from the germline V gene. Trimming took off 1 base at V and 1 base at J, with 7 bases between the two ends. CDR3 protein: CASSLGRGNTEAFF. CDR3 bases: TGTGCCAGCAGCTTAGGCAGGGGGAACACTGAAGCTTTCTTT.

The chain couples TRBV25-1 to TRBJ2-1, with TRBD2 matching over 7 bases. The germline CDR1 and CDR2 sequences are MGHDK and SYGVNS. The junction had 3 bases not matched to a gene; V was cut back by 4 bases and J by 6 bases. The CDR3 spans 13 residues. The chain's CDR3 is CASSATSPNEQFF. Here the CDR3 DNA reads TGTGCCAGCAGTGCGACTAGCCCCAATGAGCAGTTCTTC.

This chain joins TRBV6-6 and TRBJ1-4; TRBD1 agrees at 8 bases. The CDR3 is 14 amino acids. CDR1 MNHNY and CDR2 SVGAGI come from the germline V gene (reference sequence). Losses at the gene ends were 2 bases for V and 7 bases for J; bases not matched to a gene: 3. The CDR3 bases are TGTGCCAGCAGTTACGCCGACAGGGGTGAAAAACTGTTTTTT. This encodes CASSYADRGEKLFF.

J is TRBJ2-2 and V is TRBV6-6; 7 bases agree with TRBD1. The trim removed 5 bases at V and 0 bases at J, leaving 3 bases unmatched. CDR1 is MNHNY and CDR2 is SVGAGI in the germline V gene (reference sequence). This CDR3 contains 15 residues. The CDR3 DNA is TGTGCCAGCAGTAGCCAGGGGGCGAACACCGGGGAGCTGTTTTTT. It encodes CASSSQGANTGELFF.

This chain uses TRBV4-3 with TRBJ2-3; D not certain. There are 16 residues in the CDR3. The germline V gene encodes CDR1 LGHNA and CDR2 YSLEER. Trimming cost V 0 bases and J 5 bases, with 15 bases left between them. As DNA, the CDR3 is TGCGCCAGCAGCCAAGATACGTACGGTGTGAAAGATACGCAGTATTTT. Its translation: CASSQDTYGVKDTQYF.

As to this clone: One end of the junction varies from germline; a read error may be responsible. The chain carries TRBV19 and TRBJ1-2; D gene unclear. Looked up from germline, CDR1 is LNHDA and CDR2 is SQIVND (reference sequence). The CDR3 has 13 residues. CDR3 sequence: CASIPHGLTIPCF. The DNA of the CDR3 is TGTGCCAGTATCCCTCACGGACTAACTATACCGTGCTTC.

The J gene is TRBJ2-2, the V gene TRBV4-3, with D possibly TRBD1 on 6 matching bases. Trimming cost V 0 bases and J 4 bases, with 9 bases left between them. From germline, CDR1 is LGHNA and CDR2 YSLEER. This CDR3 has 15 residues. CDR3 region: CASSQEGAVTGELFF. The CDR3 nucleotides read TGCGCCAGCAGCCAAGAGGGGGCGGTCACCGGGGAGCTGTTTTTT.

The genes are TRBV21-1 and TRBJ2-7; the table's D call, TRBD2, was not checked against the DNA. TRBV21-1 counts as a pseudogene. This CDR3 is built from 16 residues. The CDR3 sequence: CASSKQTREPSYEQYF. CDR3 bases: TGTGCCAGCAGCAAACAGACTAGGGAACCCTCCTACGAGCAGTACTTC.

The chain couples TRBV18 to TRBJ2-5; 14 nucleotides align to TRBD2. J was trimmed by 1 base and V by 0 bases; bases with no gene match: 1. This CDR3 has 17 amino acids. Looked up from germline, CDR1 is KGHSH and CDR2 is LQKENI. CDR3 residues: CASSPPGLAGGQETQYF. The CDR3 DNA reads as TGTGCCAGCTCACCACCCGGACTAGCGGGGGGCCAAGAGACCCAGTACTTC. The variable domain in full, with the rest retrieved from reference TRBV18 and TRBJ2-5, is NAGVMQNPRHLVRRRGQEARLRCSPMKGHSHVYWYRQLPEEGLKFMVYLQKENIIDESGMPKERFSAEFPKEGPSILRIQQVVRGDSAAYFCASSPPGLAGGQETQYFGPGTRLLVL.

The chain links TRBV19 to TRBJ1-5; tentative D call: TRBD1 (6 bases). Trimming cost V 2 bases and J 2 bases, with 13 bases left between them. Germline CDR1 is LNHDA and CDR2 is SQIVND (reference sequence). The CDR3 extends over 16 amino acids. CDR3 bases: TGTGCCAGTAGTATACGGGCAGGGGCCGGCAATCAGCCCCAGCATTTT. It yields the protein CASSIRAGAGNQPQHF. The variable domain in full, completed from reference TRBV19 and TRBJ1-5, reads DGGITQSPKYLFRKEGQNVTLSCEQNLNHDAMYWYRQDPGQGLRLIYYSQIVNDFQKGDIAEGYSVSREKKESFPLTVTSAQKNPTAFYLCASSIRAGAGNQPQHFGDGTRLSIL.

The rearrangement joins TRBV5-1 to TRBJ2-5; 8 nucleotides line up with TRBD1. Germline-derived CDR1 and CDR2 are SGHRS and YFSETQ. V was clipped by 4 bases and J by 3 bases; unmatched bases: 14. This CDR3 is built from 17 residues. DNA for the CDR3: TGCGCCAGCAGCCCCCGGGGCTTGGGGACAGGTGAAGAGACCCAGTACTTC. It codes for CASSPRGLGTGEETQYF.

This chain uses TRBV7-3 with TRBJ2-2, with D possibly TRBD2 on 5 matching bases. CDR3 length: 16 amino acids. Germline CDR1 reads SGHTA; CDR2 reads FQGTGA. Trimming pared 1 base from V and 0 bases from J, leaving 9 bases between. CDR3: CASSLISGTNTGELFF. The CDR3 nucleotides read TGTGCCAGCAGCTTAATCAGCGGAACGAACACCGGGGAGCTGTTTTTT.

The genes are TRBV28 and TRBJ2-7; no reliable D call. Trimming removed 6 bases from V and 3 bases from J, with 6 bases in between. CDR3 length equals 11 residues. CDR1 and CDR2 from the germline V gene are MDHEN and SYDVKM. DNA of the CDR3: TGTGCCAGCAGCCGTTTCTACGAGCAGTACTTC. Translating gives CASSRFYEQYF.

The J gene is TRBJ2-1, the V gene TRBV19; 9 positions match TRBD2. This CDR3 spans 16 amino acids. Looked up from germline, CDR1 is LNHDA and CDR2 is SQIVND (reference sequence). Germline trimming cut 3 bases from V and 5 bases from J; bases unmatched to any gene: 8. This CDR3 reads CASSIQAGGTHNEQFF. CDR3 in DNA: TGTGCCAGTAGTATCCAAGCGGGAGGAACCCACAATGAGCAGTTCTTC.

The CDR3 region is CASSLVGLVDNEQFF. The CDR3 nucleotides read TGCGCCAGCAGCTTGGTAGGACTAGTAGATAATGAGCAGTTCTTC. The rearrangement links TRBV5-1 to TRBJ2-1; 7 nucleotides agree with TRBD2. The CDR3 loop spans 15 amino acids. The germline V gene encodes CDR1 SGHRS and CDR2 YFSETQ. The ends lost 0 bases at V and 7 bases at J; junction bases unmatched: 7.

V gene TRBV6-1 combines with J gene TRBJ1-3; D unresolved. Germline assignment: CDR1 MNHNS and CDR2 SASEGT. CDR3 length equals 13 residues. The V end was cut by 7 bases, the J end by 1 base, with 8 bases between. CDR3 amino acids: CASTIPSGNTIYF. In DNA form, the CDR3 reads TGTGCCAGCACTATACCTTCTGGAAACACCATATATTTT.

This chain uses TRBV7-2 with TRBJ1-6; 8 nucleotides agree with TRBD1. After removal of 5 bases from V and 10 bases from J, the junction contained 13 bases not matched to a gene. Germline values: CDR1 SGHTA, CDR2 FQGNSA. The CDR3 has 16 amino acids. The CDR3 DNA is TGTGCCAGCAGCCTTAACCTCAGGGGGCTAGGCTCACCCCTCCACTTT. Translation gives CASSLNLRGLGSPLHF.

This chain connects TRBV7-9 to TRBJ2-7, with 7 bases that match TRBD1. Trimming removed 8 bases from V and 5 bases from J; junction bases left unmatched: 24. The CDR3 spans 18 residues. CDR1 SEHNR and CDR2 FQNEAQ come from the germline V gene (reference sequence). CDR3 nucleotides: TGTGCCAGCGCCCTAACAACCGTCGGGGCGAGGGGGCTCCACGAGCAGTACTTC. Its translation: CASALTTVGARGLHEQYF.

The CDR3 DNA is TGCGCCAGCAGCCCCGCGGGGGGGGTACGAGAGACCCAGTACTTC. Translating it yields CASSPAGGVRETQYF. The chain joins TRBV5-1 to TRBJ2-5, with 9 bases matching TRBD2. The ends lost 4 bases at V and 4 bases at J; junction bases unmatched: 8. This CDR3 is built from 15 residues. Per the germline V gene, CDR1 is SGHRS and CDR2 is YFSETQ.